Following are 22 T cell receptor beta chains from one sample sequenced in a study of response to subunit inactivated influenza vaccine. TCRdb independently ran MiXCR on the RT-PCR reads; one entry per CDR3 protein. The table lists hundreds of thousands of distinct CDR3 sequences, approximately 17% of them singletons, with about a tenth in the top ten. The source material was PBMCs from blood, sampled about 5 days after vaccination. The origin of the receptors is a man over 45 who received an inactivated influenza vaccine.

This clonotype came up a few times. The chain carries TRBV9 and TRBJ2-3, with 12 bases lining up with TRBD2. This CDR3 contains 17 residues. The ends lost 0 bases at V and 3 bases at J; junction bases unmatched: 5. Germline loops: CDR1 SGDLS, CDR2 YYNGEE. The CDR3 loop is CASSVVPSGGGTDTQYF. CDR3 nucleotides: TGTGCCAGCAGCGTAGTCCCTAGCGGGGGGGGTACAGATACGCAGTATTTT. Combining the CDR3 with reference TRBV9 and TRBJ2-3 gives the whole variable domain DSGVTQTPKHLITATGQRVTLRCSPRSGDLSVYWYQQSLDQGLQFLIQYYNGEERAKGNILERFSAQQFPDLHSELNLSSLELGDSALYFCASSVVPSGGGTDTQYFGPGTRLTVL.

This clonotype was seen many times. The chain carries TRBV29-1 and TRBJ2-3; 7 nucleotides align to TRBD2. The CDR3 runs 15 residues. Losses at the gene ends were 4 bases for V and 4 bases for J; bases not matched to a gene: 11. The germline gives CDR1 SQVTM, CDR2 ANQGSEA. The CDR3 loop is CSVAKGTSAPDTQYF. The CDR3, as DNA: TGCAGCGTTGCGAAGGGAACTAGCGCACCAGATACGCAGTATTTT.

The chain carries TRBV7-2 and TRBJ2-7, with D possibly TRBD1 on 6 matching bases. Per the germline V gene, CDR1 is SGHTA and CDR2 is FQGNSA. V was trimmed by 2 bases and J by 7 bases, leaving 12 bases between them. This CDR3 comprises 13 residues. The CDR3 DNA is TGTGCCAGCAGCTTACAACGAAGGGGGGAGCAGTACTTC. Its translation is CASSLQRRGEQYF.

This chain connects TRBV4-2 to TRBJ2-2; D remains unclear. This CDR3 contains 13 residues. From germline, CDR1 is LGHNA and CDR2 YNFKEQ. V shed 8 bases and J shed 3 bases, with 10 bases lying between them. Written as DNA, the CDR3 is TGTGCCAGCCGGCCTACATACACCGGGGAGCTGTTTTTT. Translated: CASRPTYTGELFF.

This clonotype was seen a few times. The genes are TRBV5-1 and TRBJ1-6; 7 nucleotides agree with TRBD1. The CDR3 extends over 15 amino acids. V lost 4 bases, J lost 5 bases, and 6 bases stayed unmatched. CDR1 and CDR2 (germline): SGHRS, YFSETQ. The CDR3 nucleotides are TGCGCCAGCAGCCCTCGGGACAGAAATAATTCACCCCTCCACTTT. It specifies CASSPRDRNNSPLHF.

This chain links TRBV7-2 with TRBJ2-7; TRBD2 matches 12 bases. Germline-derived CDR1 and CDR2 are SGHTA and FQGNSA. This CDR3 contains 15 residues. V was pared by 6 bases and J by 4 bases, with 7 bases of the junction left unmatched. The CDR3 DNA reads TGTGCCAGCAGTCGACTAGCGGGAGAAATGTACGAGCAGTACTTC. Its translation: CASSRLAGEMYEQYF.

The chain is built from TRBV20-1 and TRBJ2-3; a possible D gene is TRBD2 (6 bases). The CDR3 loop spans 12 amino acids. V was cut by 5 bases and J by 1 base, with 7 bases left in between. Germline V gives CDR1 DFQATT, CDR2 SNEGSKA (reference sequence). The CDR3 nucleotides read TGCAGTGCTTGGAGGGGCACAGATACGCAGTATTTT. Its protein is CSAWRGTDTQYF.

The chain joins TRBV7-2 to TRBJ2-1; D is unresolved. V shed 5 bases and J shed 7 bases, with 12 bases lying between them. Per the germline V gene, CDR1 is SGHTA and CDR2 is FQGNSA. The CDR3 length is 13 residues. CDR3 bases: TGTGCCAGCAGCCTCAGTGCAAAGAATGAGCAGTTCTTC. Protein sequence: CASSLSAKNEQFF.

This clonotype has at least ten counts. The rearrangement joins TRBV9 to TRBJ2-7; 14 nucleotides agree with TRBD2. The CDR3 consists of 15 residues. Germline CDR1 SGDLS, CDR2 YYNGEE. J was trimmed by 4 bases and V by 3 bases; bases with no gene match: 3. The CDR3 DNA reads as TGTGCCAGCAGCGCCGGGACTAGCGGGAGTTACGAGCAGTACTTC. Translating it yields CASSAGTSGSYEQYF.

V and J are TRBV3-1 and TRBJ2-5, with D unresolved. CDR3 length: 12 residues. V lost 6 bases, J lost 5 bases, and 10 bases lay in between. Germline CDR1 is LGHDT and CDR2 is YNNKEL (reference sequence). The CDR3 DNA reads as TGTGCCAGCAGTTCTGACGGGGAGACCCAGTACTTC. Its translation is CASSSDGETQYF.

The chain combines TRBV11-2 with TRBJ2-1, with TRBD2 matching 8 bases. The germline gives CDR1 SGHAT, CDR2 FQNNGV. The CDR3 length is 16 residues. V was pared by 1 base and J by 9 bases, with 11 bases of the junction left unmatched. This CDR3 reads CASSLGFSGGLREQFF. CDR3 sequence (DNA): TGTGCCAGCAGCTTAGGGTTCTCGGGAGGGCTGCGTGAGCAGTTCTTC.

The chain combines TRBV20-1 with TRBJ1-5, with 8 bases matching TRBD1. The CDR3 is 13 amino acids. V lost 3 bases, J lost 6 bases, and 4 bases stayed unmatched. CDR1 DFQATT and CDR2 SNEGSKA come from the germline V gene (reference sequence). CDR3: CSASQGASQPQHF. The CDR3 DNA sequence: TGCAGTGCTAGCCAGGGGGCAAGTCAGCCCCAGCATTTT.

The CDR3 spells CSARVPSGSRHEQFF. In nucleotides, the CDR3 is TGCAGTGCTAGAGTGCCTAGCGGGAGTAGACATGAGCAGTTCTTC. The chain links TRBV20-1 to TRBJ2-1, with 10 bases lining up with TRBD2. CDR1 DFQATT and CDR2 SNEGSKA come from the germline V gene (reference sequence). After removal of 1 base from V and 8 bases from J, the junction contained 8 bases not matched to a gene. The CDR3 extends over 15 amino acids.

At least ten counts were recorded for this clonotype. V usage is TRBV10-3 and J usage is TRBJ2-7; possible D gene TRBD1, 5 bases. The CDR3 consists of 13 residues. Germline values: CDR1 ENHRY, CDR2 SYGVKD. Trimming removed 3 bases at V and 3 bases at J, with 9 bases between. Written as DNA, the CDR3 is TGTGCCATCAGTGATGGGGCCGGCTACGAGCAGTACTTC. Encoded protein: CAISDGAGYEQYF.

This clonotype was detected only a few times. A junction boundary mismatches the germline segment, possibly from a read error. The V and J genes are TRBV7-7 and TRBJ2-3; TRBD1 matches at 7 bases. This CDR3 comprises 17 residues. CDR1 and CDR2 from the germline V gene are SSHAT and FNYEAQ (reference sequence). CDR3 sequence: CASSQLTETGYTDTQYF. CDR3 bases: TGTGCTAGCAGCCAATTGACTGAGACAGGGTACACAGATACGCAGTATTTT. The whole variable domain, filled in from reference TRBV7-7 and TRBJ2-3, reads GAGVSQSPRYKVTKRGQDVTLRCDPISSHATLYWYQQALGQGPEFLTYFNYEAQPDKSGLPSDRFSAERPEGSISTLTIQRTEQRDSAMYRCASSQLTETGYTDTQYFGPGTRLTVL.

This clonotype was seen at least ten times. V gene TRBV28 combines with J gene TRBJ1-1; D not resolved. V was trimmed by 10 bases and J by 4 bases, leaving 16 bases between them. The germline CDR1 and CDR2 sequences are MDHEN and SYDVKM. The CDR3 covers 13 residues. This CDR3 reads CATQPAETTEAFF. The DNA of the CDR3 is TGTGCCACCCAACCGGCGGAGACCACTGAAGCTTTCTTT. The complete variable domain, with remaining parts taken from reference TRBV28 and TRBJ1-1, reads DVKVTQSSRYLVKRTGEKVFLECVQDMDHENMFWYRQDPGLGLRLIYFSYDVKMKEKGDIPEGYSVSREKKERFSLILESASTNQTSMYLCATQPAETTEAFFGQGTRLTVV.

The chain uses TRBV29-1 and TRBJ2-3; maybe TRBD2 (5 bases). The V end lost 7 bases, the J end lost 0 bases, and 14 bases lay between the germline ends. The CDR3 totals 14 residues. The germline CDR1 and CDR2 sequences are SQVTM and ANQGSEA. The DNA for the CDR3 is TGCAGCGCCACCCGCGGGCTTAGCACAGATACGCAGTATTTT. Encoded protein: CSATRGLSTDTQYF.

Note on this clonotype: A read error may be the cause here, since a much bigger clone is one base away. The chain uses TRBV29-1 and TRBJ2-5, with D hard to call. Germline CDR1 and CDR2: SQVTM and ANQGSEA. This CDR3 has 14 amino acids. V shed 4 bases and J shed 5 bases, with 17 bases lying between them. The CDR3 sequence: CSVVGGWRLETQYF. CDR3 bases: TGCAGCGTTGTAGGTGGGTGGCGCCTGGAGACCCAGTACTTC.

V and J are TRBV4-3 and TRBJ2-3; 9 nucleotides align to TRBD1. V lost 0 bases, J lost 2 bases, and 6 bases stayed unmatched. The CDR3 totals 17 residues. CDR1 is LGHNA, CDR2 YSLEER, per germline. The CDR3 here is CASSQDEQGALTDTQYF. The CDR3 nucleotides are TGCGCCAGCAGCCAAGATGAACAGGGGGCTCTCACAGATACGCAGTATTTT.

The chain combines TRBV6-5 with TRBJ1-1, with 8 bases that match TRBD1. The CDR3 covers 12 residues. Germline lookup yields CDR1 MNHEY and CDR2 SVGAGI. V lost 4 bases, J lost 10 bases, and 5 bases stayed unmatched. CDR3 sequence: CASSSGQGGAFF. The CDR3 DNA sequence: TGTGCCAGCAGTTCAGGACAGGGAGGAGCTTTCTTT.

This clonotype was counted a few times. The V gene is TRBV7-2, the J gene TRBJ1-2, with a possible D match to TRBD1 (5 bases). V was pared by 1 base and J by 8 bases, with 17 bases between. This CDR3 comprises 15 residues. Germline V gene sequence: CDR1 SGHTA, CDR2 FQGNSA. CDR3 in DNA: TGTGCCAGCAGCTTAGGTTCGCAGGGATTAGGCGGCTACACCTTC. Residues: CASSLGSQGLGGYTF.

The J gene is TRBJ2-3, the V gene TRBV6-1, with D uncertain. Trimming cost V 4 bases and J 3 bases, with 8 bases left between them. Germline CDR1 reads MNHNS; CDR2 reads SASEGT. This CDR3 comprises 13 residues. The CDR3 sequence: CASSVEWTDTQYF. CDR3 coding DNA: TGTGCCAGCAGTGTGGAATGGACAGATACGCAGTATTTT.